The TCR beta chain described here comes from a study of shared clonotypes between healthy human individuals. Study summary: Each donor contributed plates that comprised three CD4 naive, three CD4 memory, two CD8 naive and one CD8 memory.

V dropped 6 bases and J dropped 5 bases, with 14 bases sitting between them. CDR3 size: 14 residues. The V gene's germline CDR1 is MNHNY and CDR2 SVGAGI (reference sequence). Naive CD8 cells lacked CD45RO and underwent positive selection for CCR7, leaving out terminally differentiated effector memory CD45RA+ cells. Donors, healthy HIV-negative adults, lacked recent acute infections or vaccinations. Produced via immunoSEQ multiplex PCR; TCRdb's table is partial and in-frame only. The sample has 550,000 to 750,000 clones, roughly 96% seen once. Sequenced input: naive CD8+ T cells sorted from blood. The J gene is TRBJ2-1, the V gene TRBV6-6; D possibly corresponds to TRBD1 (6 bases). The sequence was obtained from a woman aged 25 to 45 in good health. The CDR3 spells CASRAGDTDNEQFF. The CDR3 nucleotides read TGTGCCAGCAGGGCCGGGGACACCGACAATGAGCAGTTCTTC.